What follows are 24 T cell receptor beta chains derived from one specimen sequenced in a study of cytomegalovirus exposure and HLA in healthy donors. The PCR used 60 Vbeta and 13 Jbeta primers. The method was immunoSEQ multiplex PCR; TCRdb's version includes in-frame clones alone and lacks a portion of them. The sample includes more than 85,000 clones, 75% to 80% of them seen just once. Material: PBMCs. The origin of the receptors is a woman in her 30s in good health and CMV-seronegative.

CDR3 coding DNA: TGTGCCAGCAGCTTAGTCCCGGACAGGGAAGGAGACACTGAAGCTTTCTTT. Its protein product is CASSLVPDREGDTEAFF. This rearrangement joins TRBV7-8 to TRBJ1-1; 8 bases agree with TRBD1. CDR1 SGHVS and CDR2 FQNEAQ come from the germline V gene. This CDR3 region has 17 residues. Trimming took 1 base from V and 3 from J; bases not matched to a gene: 10.

This chain joins TRBV5-1 and TRBJ1-6, with D maybe TRBD1 (6 bases). Between the trimmed V and J ends, which lost 4 bases and 7 bases, there was a span of 15 bases. The CDR3 has 15 amino acids. CDR1 SGHRS and CDR2 YFSETQ come from the germline V gene. CDR3 DNA: TGCGCCAGCAGCAACACAGGGACGGGGAATTCACCCCTCCACTTT. This encodes CASSNTGTGNSPLHF.

The V call is TRBV5-1, the J call TRBJ2-5; tentatively, D is TRBD2 (6 bases). V was cut by 2 bases and J by 4 bases, with 12 bases left in between. The CDR3 is 14 residues long. The V gene's germline CDR1 is SGHRS and CDR2 YFSETQ. The CDR3 nucleotides are TGCGCCAGCAGCTTTAGCGGCTCCTCAGAGACCCAGTACTTC. Its protein is CASSFSGSSETQYF.

The table lists this clone with a count of one. The chain recombines TRBV21-1 with TRBJ2-3; the D segment call TRBD2 is taken from the table without a DNA check. TRBV21-1 is labeled a pseudogene. The CDR3 runs 17 residues. CDR3 DNA sequence: TGTGCCAGCAGCGCCCGGTCTAGCGGGGGGTGCACAGATACGCAGTATTTT. Protein: CASSARSSGGCTDTQYF.

This rearrangement joins TRBV13 to TRBJ1-1, with 7 bases lining up with TRBD1. Germline loops: CDR1 PRHDT, CDR2 FYEKMQ (reference sequence). The J segment lost 7 bases and the V segment lost 4 bases, leaving 3 bases of the junction unmatched. CDR3 length: 12 amino acids. The CDR3 sequence is CASSSGTVEAFF. In nucleotides, the CDR3 is TGTGCCAGCAGCTCCGGGACAGTTGAAGCTTTCTTT. The variable domain in full, completed from reference TRBV13 and TRBJ1-1, reads AAGVIQSPRHLIKEKRETATLKCYPIPRHDTVYWYQQGPGQDPQFLISFYEKMQSDKGSIPDRFSAQQFSDYHSELNMSSLELGDSALYFCASSSGTVEAFFGQGTRLTVV.

The CDR3: CASRDLLGLETYEQYF. The DNA for the CDR3 is TGTGCCAGCAGAGACCTTTTGGGACTAGAGACCTACGAGCAGTACTTC. The gene calls are TRBV2 and TRBJ2-7, with TRBD2 matching 8 bases. This CDR3 spans 16 amino acids. Per germline, CDR1 SNHLY and CDR2 FYNNEI. The V segment lost 6 bases and the J segment 2 bases; nucleotides outside the gene matches: 12.

The rearrangement uses TRBV11-3 and TRBJ2-2; 9 bases are a match to TRBD1. The ends lost 5 bases at V and 5 bases at J; junction bases unmatched: 6. The germline V gene has CDR1 SGHNT and CDR2 YENEEA. The CDR3 consists of 15 residues. The CDR3 sequence: CASSKGTGRTGELFF. For the CDR3, the DNA is TGTGCCAGCAGCAAAGGGACAGGGCGGACCGGGGAGCTGTTTTTT.

The chain joins TRBV27 to TRBJ2-7; 8 positions agree with TRBD2. The CDR3 has 14 amino acids. The V gene end was trimmed by 4 bases and the J gene end by 4 bases; junction bases not matched to a gene: 6. Germline V gene sequence: CDR1 MNHEY, CDR2 SMNVEV (reference sequence). The CDR3 loop is CASSSIAGYYEQYF. CDR3 coding DNA: TGTGCCAGCAGTTCTATAGCGGGATATTACGAGCAGTACTTC.

J is TRBJ2-7 and V is TRBV2; perhaps TRBD2 as D (5 bases). The CDR3 is 13 residues long. CDR1 and CDR2 from the germline V gene are SNHLY and FYNNEI. V was clipped by 7 bases and J by 7 bases, with 17 bases between them. The CDR3 bases are TGTGCCAGCATCAAGGACTGGGTGGAAGAGCAGTACTTC. Residues: CASIKDWVEEQYF. The full variable domain, in which reference TRBV2 and TRBJ2-7 provide the parts outside the CDR3, is EPEVTQTPSHQVTQMGQEVILRCVPISNHLYFYWYRQILGQKVEFLVSFYNNEISEKSEIFDDQFSVERPDGSNFTLKIRSTKLEDSAMYFCASIKDWVEEQYFGPGTRLTVT.

The chain joins TRBV7-9 to TRBJ2-7; 8 positions match TRBD2. Germline V gene sequence: CDR1 SEHNR, CDR2 FQNEAQ (reference sequence). This CDR3 has 15 amino acids. V trimming: 5 bases; J trimming: 3 bases; junction bases outside the gene matches: 9. The CDR3 DNA is TGTGCCAGCAGCCGATCGGGACTAGTAGACTACGAGCAGTACTTC. This translates into CASSRSGLVDYEQYF.

The chain has TRBV5-4 and TRBJ2-5; tentatively, D is TRBD2 (6 bases). Trimming left V 0 bases short and J 4 bases short, with 19 bases between. This CDR3 spans 17 amino acids. Germline loops: CDR1 SGHNT, CDR2 YYREEE (reference sequence). The DNA for the CDR3 is TGTGCCAGCAGCTTGGATCGAGCGGGCTATAGGGGAGAGACCCAGTACTTC. The encoded protein is CASSLDRAGYRGETQYF.

The chain uses TRBV7-9 and TRBJ2-2; 8 bases fit TRBD1. Losses at the gene ends were 4 bases for V and 4 bases for J; bases not matched to a gene: 5. This CDR3 is built from 15 residues. CDR1 and CDR2 from the germline V gene are SEHNR and FQNEAQ (reference sequence). CDR3 DNA: TGTGCCAGCAGCTCCCCAGGGGGCATCACCGGGGAGCTGTTTTTT. It yields the protein CASSSPGGITGELFF.

This chain joins TRBV6-6 and TRBJ1-1; D possibly corresponds to TRBD1 (5 bases). The V gene's germline CDR1 is MNHNY and CDR2 SVGAGI (reference sequence). The CDR3 covers 14 residues. V lost 2 bases and J lost 6, with 13 bases in between. CDR3 DNA: TGTGCCAGCAGTTACGACAGCCTAGGGTCTGAAGCTTTCTTT. Residues: CASSYDSLGSEAFF.

The V call is TRBV30, the J call TRBJ1-2, with unresolved D. The CDR3 covers 14 residues. Trimming shortened V by 3 bases and J by 9 bases, and 20 bases separated the two germline ends. The germline V gene has CDR1 GTSNPN and CDR2 SVGIG (reference sequence). This CDR3 reads CAWRIASISPSYTF. Written as DNA, the CDR3 is TGTGCCTGGAGAATAGCGTCGATATCCCCCAGCTACACCTTC.

V is TRBV28 and J is TRBJ1-4; 7 bases map to TRBD1. Germline assignment: CDR1 MDHEN and CDR2 SYDVKM. The V and J ends lost 4 bases and 6 bases, in that order; junction bases with no gene match: 5. The CDR3 is made up of 14 amino acids. In DNA form, the CDR3 reads TGTGCCAGCAGTTGGGGGACAGCTCATGAAAAACTGTTTTTT. It yields the protein CASSWGTAHEKLFF.

The rearrangement joins TRBV16 to TRBJ1-3, with a tentative D call TRBD1 (6 bases). The V and J ends lost 0 bases and 4 bases respectively, with 10 bases between them. Per the germline V gene, CDR1 is KGHSY and CDR2 is FQNENV. The CDR3 has 15 amino acids. The CDR3 reads CASSQSGTSGNTIYF. The CDR3 DNA follows: TGTGCCAGCAGCCAATCAGGGACATCCGGAAACACCATATATTTT.

The chain employs TRBV5-1 and TRBJ2-5, with a weak D call TRBD2 (6 bases). This CDR3 contains 15 residues. The V gene's germline CDR1 is SGHRS and CDR2 YFSETQ. The V end lost 0 bases, the J end lost 5 bases, and 14 bases lay between the germline ends. The CDR3 is CASSLAGGARETQYF. In DNA form, the CDR3 reads TGCGCCAGCAGCTTGGCCGGAGGGGCGAGGGAGACCCAGTACTTC.

The gene calls are TRBV29-1 and TRBJ1-2; no firm D call. The CDR3 contains 17 residues. V was cut by 3 bases and J by 4 bases, with 24 bases left in between. In germline, CDR1 is SQVTM, CDR2 ANQGSEA. CDR3 residues: CSVDGYSRGNQVYGYTF. CDR3 nucleotide sequence: TGCAGCGTTGATGGGTATAGTAGAGGGAATCAGGTCTATGGCTACACCTTC.

This clone was seen once. The chain combines TRBV30 with TRBJ1-5; TRBD1 is a possible D gene (5 bases). The CDR3 loop spans 14 amino acids. The V gene lost 0 bases and the J gene lost 3 bases, with 9 bases spanning the gap. The germline gives CDR1 GTSNPN, CDR2 SVGIG (reference sequence). The CDR3 sequence: CAWSVSRVNQPQHF. In nucleotides, the CDR3 is TGTGCCTGGAGTGTAAGCAGGGTCAATCAGCCCCAGCATTTT.

The chain couples TRBV4-2 to TRBJ1-4, with 7 bases identical to TRBD1. CDR1 is LGHNA, CDR2 YNFKEQ, per germline. The CDR3 extends over 20 amino acids. The junction had 20 bases not matched to a gene; V was cut back by 4 bases and J by 3 bases. CDR3 sequence (DNA): TGTGCCAGCAGCCGTCGGGGCCGGGACAGACCTCCCGCGGCTAATGAAAAACTGTTTTTT. Translated, it gives CASSRRGRDRPPAANEKLFF.

V gene TRBV4-3 combines with J gene TRBJ2-7; TRBD2 matches 13 bases. V was clipped by 4 bases and J by 4 bases; unmatched bases: 10. This CDR3 contains 17 residues. Germline V gives CDR1 LGHNA, CDR2 YSLEER. The CDR3 nucleotides read TGCGCCAGCAGCCGCGGGACTAGCGGGAAAGACCTTTACGAGCAGTACTTC. It specifies CASSRGTSGKDLYEQYF.

The J gene is TRBJ2-7, the V gene TRBV19; perhaps TRBD2 as D (6 bases). Germline CDR1 is LNHDA and CDR2 is SQIVND (reference sequence). The CDR3 has 15 residues. Trimming removed 1 base from V and 5 bases from J, with 15 bases in between. The CDR3 DNA reads TGTGCCAGTAGTATAGGACTCGGGAGAACAGACGAGCAGTACTTC. It codes for CASSIGLGRTDEQYF.

The chain joins TRBV29-1 to TRBJ1-2; D is ambiguous. There are 15 residues in the CDR3. With 4 bases removed from V and 1 base from J, the gap between germline ends came to 16 bases. CDR1 and CDR2 from the germline V gene are SQVTM and ANQGSEA. The CDR3 DNA follows: TGCAGCGTTGGGACCTCTGGCGGGGTTAACTATGGCTACACCTTC. Translating it yields CSVGTSGGVNYGYTF.

The chain employs TRBV25-1 and TRBJ2-1, with a weak D call TRBD1 (5 bases). Trimming took off 1 base at V and 9 bases at J, with 7 bases between the two ends. The CDR3 is made up of 12 amino acids. The germline V gene encodes CDR1 MGHDK and CDR2 SYGVNS. CDR3 coding DNA: TGTGCCAGCAGTGAATTTGGGGCTGAGCAGTTCTTC. Translated: CASSEFGAEQFF.